The clone carrying this TCR beta chain appeared a few times. Its antigen is unidentified. The source of the sample is a study of identical twins. Overall study findings and caveats: The presence of invariant MAIT and iNKT cells could partly confound analyses of zero-insertion sequences. Where out-of-frame alpha sequences were twin-shared, they showed excess low generation probability.

V was shortened by 2 bases and J by 7 bases, with 15 bases between the two germline ends. Germline lookup yields CDR1 SGDLS and CDR2 YYNGEE. This CDR3 has 14 amino acids. Unique molecular identifiers were present on the cDNA, which also gained a universal primer site by template switching. TCRdb processed the 5' RACE reads anew with MiXCR; each CDR3 protein has one entry. The repertoire includes around 490,000 distinct CDR3 sequences, roughly an eighth of them detected once, and approximately 0.98% sits in the top ten. The same data also contributed to another study, on yellow fever vaccine responses in identical twins.

The source material was CD4+ T cells sorted from blood. This clonotype originated in a woman younger than 30 in good health. The chain joins TRBV9 to TRBJ1-2; D is perhaps TRBD1 (6 bases). Here the CDR3 DNA reads TGTGCCAGCAGCGTTCACGGCGGGGGCTCTGGCTACACCTTC. Amino acid sequence: CASSVHGGGSGYTF.